The clone carrying this T cell receptor (beta chain) occurred a few times. Given a much more abundant clone one base away, this may be a read error. Trimming at V came to 3 bases and at J to 5 bases, leaving 8 bases not matched to a gene. The germline CDR1 and CDR2 sequences are DFQATT and SNEGSKA (reference sequence). The CDR3 sequence is 14 residues long. This sample is part of a study of T cells in Graves' hyperthyroidism and ophthalmopathy. The investigators amplified TCR beta CDR3 regions from RNA transcripts. An initial round of RT-PCR targeting the TCR CDR3 relied on the HTBI primer set. TCRdb ran MiXCR on the multiplex PCR reads and lists one entry per CDR3 protein. This sample carries hundreds of thousands of distinct CDR3 sequences, about 15% of them seen once, and the ten largest clones take about 12%.

The clonotype comes from a woman between 45 and 65 years old with Graves' ophthalmopathy. This rearrangement joins TRBV20-1 to TRBJ2-3, with 7 positions matching TRBD2. Specimen: blood. CDR3 nucleotide sequence: TGCAGTGCTAGGGGGCGGGAGTCCATAGATACGCAGTATTTT. As protein: CSARGRESIDTQYF.